The present entry profiles one TCR beta chain with its context. The antigen is not known. Since a much larger clone is just one base distant, this may be a read error. These data belong to a study of molecular identifiers for immune sequencing clone quantification. Study-wide background: Five portions were made in replicates from RNA of roughly 21,000 or 96,000 naive CD8 cells, and four underwent sequencing. Overall study findings and caveats: The study found clones above 20 RNA copies held over 98% of effector molecules and under 1% in naive cells.

V shed 2 bases, J shed 4 bases, and the junction held 11 bases outside the gene matches. CDR1 MNHNS and CDR2 SASEGT come from the germline V gene. The CDR3 is 17 residues long. Bulk TCR libraries were made with methods that had been previously described and with listed TCR primers. TCRdb fed the PCR reads into MiXCR, producing one record per CDR3 protein. This sample yields roughly 71,000 distinct CDR3 sequences, of which roughly 20% are seen a single time; roughly 1.5% belongs to the top ten. Libraries for naive CD8 T cells, which were made from about 19,000 to 1,100,000 sorted cells, drew on 10%, 30% or 50% of the RNA.

This receptor was identified in a human donor in good health. Some libraries in this study had Jurkat cell RNA spiked in. The chain combines TRBV6-1 with TRBJ2-7; 10 bases are shared with TRBD1. Sequencing was performed on naive CD8+ T cells from blood, with Jurkat cell RNA spiked in. The sample's subset: FACS-sorted CD8+CD4-CCR7+CD45RA+ naive T cells. Here the CDR3 reads CASSEHVRTGGYYEQYF. The CDR3 DNA reads TGTGCCAGCAGTGAACACGTGAGGACAGGGGGTTATTACGAGCAGTACTTC.